This TCR beta chain appears in the sequencing data of a study of T cells in Graves' hyperthyroidism and ophthalmopathy. Amplification of TCR beta CDR3 regions used RNA as the template. TCR CDR3 regions were first amplified by RT-PCR with HTBI primers. TCRdb reprocessed the multiplex PCR reads via MiXCR and lists one record per CDR3 protein. The sample lists around 690,000 distinct CDR3 sequences; approximately 15% were seen once. The CDR3 is 16 amino acids. V gave up 1 base and J gave up 5 bases; unmatched junction bases: 6. The germline V gene has CDR1 MGHRA and CDR2 YSYEKL. The sample consisted of blood. This TCR was recovered from a man aged 50 or older with Graves' hyperthyroidism. The rearrangement links TRBV4-1 to TRBJ2-7, with 12 bases that match TRBD2. CDR3 amino acids: CASSQVIRTSGNEQYF. The CDR3 nucleotides read TGCGCCAGCAGCCAAGTCATCAGGACTAGCGGGAACGAGCAGTACTTC.